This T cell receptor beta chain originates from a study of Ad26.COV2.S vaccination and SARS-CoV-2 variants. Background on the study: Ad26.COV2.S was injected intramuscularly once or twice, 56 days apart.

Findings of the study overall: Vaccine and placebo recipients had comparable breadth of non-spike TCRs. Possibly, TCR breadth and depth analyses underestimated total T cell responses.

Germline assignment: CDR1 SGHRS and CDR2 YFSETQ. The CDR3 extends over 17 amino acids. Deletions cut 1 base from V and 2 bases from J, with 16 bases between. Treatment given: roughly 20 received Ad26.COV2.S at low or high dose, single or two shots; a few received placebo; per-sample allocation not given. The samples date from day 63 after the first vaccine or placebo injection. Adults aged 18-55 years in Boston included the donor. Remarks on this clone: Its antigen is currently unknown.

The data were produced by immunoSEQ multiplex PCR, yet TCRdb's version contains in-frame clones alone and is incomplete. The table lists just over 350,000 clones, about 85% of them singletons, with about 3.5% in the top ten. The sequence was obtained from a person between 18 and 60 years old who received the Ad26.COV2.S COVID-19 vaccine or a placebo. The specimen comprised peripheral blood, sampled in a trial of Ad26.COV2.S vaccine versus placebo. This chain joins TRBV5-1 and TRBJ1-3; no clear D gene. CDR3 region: CASSLKRPGGAGNTIYF. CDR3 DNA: TGCGCCAGCAGCTTGAAGAGACCGGGAGGTGCTGGAAACACCATATATTTT.